The 30 T cell receptor beta chains listed next were all sequenced from one sample in a study of regulatory T cells in long-lasting Graves disease. Libraries of TCR beta came from iRepertoire HTBI primers plus Arm-PCR of CDR3 regions. TCRdb fed the multiplex PCR reads into MiXCR, producing one record per CDR3 protein. This table has around 450,000 distinct CDR3 sequences, around a fifth appearing once. Time point meaning: persistent/refractory GD, antithyroid drugs over 5 years with positive TRAb. The TCR library was made from RNA extracted from PBMCs. Source: peripheral blood mononuclear cells (PBMCs), taken when the disease was refractory, from a patient treated with antithyroid drugs. The receptors originated from a female donor with Graves disease.

This clonotype has a handful of counts. The chain uses TRBV19 and TRBJ2-2, with 7 bases lining up with TRBD1. CDR1 is LNHDA and CDR2 is SQIVND in the germline V gene (reference sequence). Losses at the gene ends were 5 bases for V and 0 bases for J; bases not matched to a gene: 6. The CDR3 has 16 amino acids. The CDR3 protein is CASSGRQGSNTGELFF. The CDR3 DNA follows: TGTGCCAGTAGTGGACGACAGGGCTCGAACACCGGGGAGCTGTTTTTT.

This clonotype was seen at least ten times. The V gene is TRBV6-2 or TRBV6-3, the J gene TRBJ1-4; D gene uncertain. CDR1 is MNHEY and CDR2 is SVGEGT in the germline V gene. The CDR3 is 17 amino acids. Trimming removed 2 bases from V and 0 bases from J, with 13 bases in between. CDR3 region: CASSYGVAGATNEKLFF. The CDR3 nucleotides read TGTGCCAGCAGTTACGGGGTTGCAGGCGCAACTAATGAAAAACTGTTTTTT.

Many counts were recorded for this clonotype. The rearrangement uses TRBV12-3 or TRBV12-4 and TRBJ2-7, with 11 bases fitting TRBD1. CDR3 length equals 16 residues. Unmatched junction bases numbered 11, after V lost 4 bases and J lost 6 bases. Here the CDR3 DNA reads TGTGCCAGCAGTTCCCCTCACTTCGGGACAGGGGGCGAGCAGTACTTC. Residues: CASSSPHFGTGGEQYF.

This clonotype appeared many times. The V gene is TRBV11-2, the J gene TRBJ2-6; D is ambiguous. The CDR3 is 15 amino acids. Looked up from germline, CDR1 is SGHAT and CDR2 is FQNNGV. The V end lost 0 bases, the J end lost 0 bases, and 3 bases lay between the germline ends. CDR3: CASSLDFSGANVLTF. The CDR3 DNA reads TGTGCCAGCAGCTTAGACTTCTCTGGGGCCAACGTCCTGACTTTC.

The chain is built from TRBV7-2 and TRBJ2-7; TRBD1 matches 10 bases. Germline CDR1 is SGHTA and CDR2 is FQGNSA. Germline trimming cut 0 bases from V and 7 bases from J; bases unmatched to any gene: 6. The CDR3 is 15 residues long. CDR3 nucleotide sequence: TGTGCCAGCAGCTTAGCGGGACAGGGGCTGTATGAGCAGTACTTC. Its protein product is CASSLAGQGLYEQYF.

This clonotype was observed many times. The chain combines TRBV12-3 or TRBV12-4 with TRBJ2-7; D is unresolved. The CDR3 runs to 17 residues. V dropped 2 bases and J dropped 0 bases, with 17 bases sitting between them. The CDR3 protein is CASSLSGRAFSSYEQYF. The CDR3 nucleotides read TGTGCCAGCAGTTTATCTGGACGGGCTTTTAGCTCCTACGAGCAGTACTTC.

At least ten counts were recorded for this clonotype. The V call is TRBV6-2 or TRBV6-3, the J call TRBJ2-7; maybe TRBD1 (6 bases). This CDR3 is built from 14 residues. CDR1 is MNHEY and CDR2 is SVGEGT in the germline V gene. Trimming stripped 6 bases from V and 1 base from J, with 13 bases between. CDR3 in DNA: TGTGCCAGCAGCCAGATACAGGGTTCCTACGAGCAGTACTTC. Its translation: CASSQIQGSYEQYF.

The table lists this clonotype with many counts. This chain uses TRBV12-3 or TRBV12-4 with TRBJ1-2; the match to TRBD1 covers 9 bases. CDR3 size: 14 residues. V shed 5 bases, J shed 4 bases, and the junction held 5 bases outside the gene matches. The chain's CDR3 is CASSNRGLVYGYTF. The CDR3 DNA reads TGTGCCAGCAGTAACAGGGGGCTCGTCTATGGCTACACCTTC.

This clonotype was recorded a few times. The chain couples TRBV10-3 to TRBJ2-5; TRBD2 is a possible D gene (6 bases). The CDR3 spans 14 residues. Germline values: CDR1 ENHRY, CDR2 SYGVKD. V lost 6 bases and J lost 7, with 18 bases in between. The CDR3 is CAISFGTSEGTQYF. The CDR3 DNA sequence: TGTGCCATCAGCTTCGGGACTTCCGAAGGGACCCAGTACTTC.

This clonotype was counted ten times or more. The chain combines TRBV28 with TRBJ1-5; 7 bases map to TRBD1. V trimming: 9 bases; J trimming: 7 bases; junction bases outside the gene matches: 12. CDR3 length: 14 amino acids. Per germline, CDR1 MDHEN and CDR2 SYDVKM. CDR3: CASRQGVSGQPQHF. The CDR3, as DNA: TGTGCCAGTCGACAGGGTGTCAGTGGACAGCCCCAGCATTTT.

This clonotype was picked up many times. The chain joins TRBV12-3 or TRBV12-4 to TRBJ2-6; the D is unclear. With 3 bases removed from V and 0 bases from J, the gap between germline ends came to 6 bases. The CDR3 is 15 amino acids. The CDR3 sequence: CASSFYGSGANVLTF. CDR3 bases: TGTGCCAGCAGTTTTTACGGCTCTGGGGCCAACGTCCTGACTTTC.

This clonotype was picked up many times. The gene calls are TRBV7-2 and TRBJ2-5, with a possible D match to TRBD2 (5 bases). V gave up 1 base and J gave up 5 bases, with 8 bases separating them. CDR3 length: 13 amino acids. Germline V CDR1 and CDR2: SGHTA, FQGNSA. DNA of the CDR3: TGTGCCAGCAGCTTAGTTGGGAGTGAGACCCAGTACTTC. Protein sequence: CASSLVGSETQYF.

Regarding this clonotype: A clone one base away is much larger, so this may be a read error. CDR3 sequence: CSAGEGNGGNEQFF. CDR3 DNA: TGCAGTGCTGGAGAGGGAAATGGGGGCAATGAGCAGTTCTTC. The chain has TRBV20-1 and TRBJ2-1, with D perhaps given as TRBD1 or TRBD2 (5 bases each). Germline V gene lookup returns CDR1 DFQATT and CDR2 SNEGSKA (reference sequence). This CDR3 contains 14 residues.

The sample holds a few counts of this clonotype. The chain couples TRBV3-1 to TRBJ1-6; D unclear. This CDR3 is 14 amino acids long. Germline V CDR1 and CDR2: LGHDT, YNNKEL (reference sequence). The ends were cut back, 0 bases at V and 9 bases at J, with 9 bases in the middle. The CDR3 protein is CASSQEGRVSPLHF. Written as DNA, the CDR3 is TGTGCCAGCAGCCAAGAAGGGAGGGTTTCACCCCTCCACTTT.

The V gene is TRBV7-3, the J gene TRBJ1-1, with D unclear. The CDR3 loop spans 16 amino acids. Germline CDR1 SGHTA, CDR2 FQGTGA. V lost 0 bases and J lost 0, with 11 bases in between. In DNA, the CDR3 is TGTGCCAGCAGCTTAACGCCTACGGGCTTGAACACTGAAGCTTTCTTT. This codes for CASSLTPTGLNTEAFF.

The sample holds many counts of this clonotype. This sequence joins TRBV19 and TRBJ2-5; TRBD2 matches at 12 bases. With V trimmed by 7 bases and J by 4 bases, 7 bases remained unmatched. The length of the CDR3 is 15 residues. Germline loops: CDR1 LNHDA, CDR2 SQIVND (reference sequence). The CDR3 region is CASTSTGLAGETQYF. In DNA form, the CDR3 reads TGTGCCAGTACCTCAACGGGACTAGCGGGAGAGACCCAGTACTTC.

This chain connects TRBV28 to TRBJ1-3; D remains unclear. Germline V gene data show CDR1 as MDHEN and CDR2 as SYDVKM. Trimming removed 8 bases at V and 0 bases at J, with 8 bases between. The CDR3 extends over 13 amino acids. The DNA for the CDR3 is TGTGCCAGCGGGAAGAACTCTGGAAACACCATATATTTT. As protein: CASGKNSGNTIYF.

This clonotype was counted at least ten times. This chain connects TRBV12-3 or TRBV12-4 to TRBJ1-5; no clear D gene. CDR3 length equals 13 residues. Trimming took off 7 bases at V and 4 bases at J, with 11 bases between the two ends. The CDR3 region has the DNA TGTGCCAGCACCCATGGGAGTAATCAGCCCCAGCATTTT. It specifies CASTHGSNQPQHF.

The V gene is TRBV28, the J gene TRBJ2-7; tentatively, D is TRBD2 (6 bases). V lost 6 bases and J 3 bases, leaving 21 bases between the germline ends. Germline-derived CDR1 and CDR2 are MDHEN and SYDVKM. There are 16 residues in the CDR3. Here the CDR3 reads CASRSPGGIYNYEQYF. The CDR3, as DNA: TGTGCCAGCAGGAGCCCGGGCGGGATATACAACTACGAGCAGTACTTC.

This chain links TRBV7-2 with TRBJ2-2; 8 bases agree with TRBD2. Germline CDR1 and CDR2: SGHTA and FQGNSA. V lost 5 bases and J lost 6; bases outside the gene matches: 11. CDR3 length: 16 amino acids. CDR3 DNA sequence: TGTGCCAGCAGCGTAACCGGGACTAGAGTTTCCGGGGAGCTGTTTTTT. Its protein product is CASSVTGTRVSGELFF.

The chain couples TRBV12-5 to TRBJ2-2, with D possibly TRBD2 on 6 matching bases. There are 15 residues in the CDR3. Germline V gives CDR1 LGHNT, CDR2 FRNRAP. Trimming shortened V by 2 bases and J by 5 bases, and 12 bases separated the two germline ends. The CDR3 region has the DNA TGTGCTAGTGGTTTGAGCCGGGAGAGGACCGGGGAGCTGTTTTTT. This translates into CASGLSRERTGELFF.

The chain links TRBV20-1 to TRBJ1-4, with a weak D call TRBD1 (5 bases). This CDR3 region has 12 residues. Trimming took 6 bases from V and 8 from J, leaving 13 bases between them. CDR1 DFQATT and CDR2 SNEGSKA come from the germline V gene (reference sequence). The CDR3 DNA reads TGCAGTGCCACGGGACCCCCCGAAAAACTGTTTTTT. Translated: CSATGPPEKLFF.

This clonotype was detected only a few times. The rearrangement uses TRBV24-1 and TRBJ2-2; no clear D gene. This CDR3 has 13 residues. The ends were cut back, 9 bases at V and 2 bases at J, with 9 bases in the middle. Germline lookup yields CDR1 KGHDR and CDR2 SFDVKD. The CDR3 sequence: CATGPKNTGELFF. The CDR3 bases are TGTGCCACCGGGCCGAAAAACACCGGGGAGCTGTTTTTT.

This clonotype has at least ten counts. CDR3 loop: CASTLYPHFGTGSVRKGDEQYF. CDR3 bases: TGTGCCAGCACCCTCTACCCTCATTTCGGGACAGGGAGTGTGCGTAAGGGGGACGAGCAGTACTTC. The chain is built from TRBV6-1 and TRBJ2-7, with TRBD1 matching 9 bases. Germline loops: CDR1 MNHNS, CDR2 SASEGT. The V segment lost 7 bases and the J segment 5 bases; nucleotides outside the gene matches: 33. CDR3 length: 22 amino acids.

The rearrangement joins TRBV4-3 to TRBJ2-7; D possibly matches TRBD1 or TRBD2 (5 bases each). Germline V lookup: CDR1 LGHNA, CDR2 YSLEER. The V end lost 4 bases, the J end lost 4 bases, and 17 bases lay between the germline ends. This CDR3 contains 15 residues. DNA for the CDR3: TGCGCCAGCAGCCTCCGGGACCAGCCCATATACGAGCAGTACTTC. It specifies CASSLRDQPIYEQYF.

A remark on this clonotype: A much larger clone sits a single nucleotide away, making a read error possible. V gene TRBV7-2 combines with J gene TRBJ1-1, with 7 nucleotides matching TRBD1. Germline loops: CDR1 SGHTA, CDR2 FQGNSA. V lost 5 bases and J lost 4; bases outside the gene matches: 10. This CDR3 contains 15 residues. The chain's CDR3 is CASSISTGVGTEAFF. The CDR3, as DNA: TGTGCCAGCAGCATCTCCACAGGGGTAGGCACTGAAGCTTTCTTT.

Comments on this clonotype: This may arise from a read error, as a much more abundant clone is one base away. V and J are TRBV29-1 and TRBJ1-2; TRBD1 agrees at 7 bases. The ends lost 4 bases at V and 3 bases at J; junction bases unmatched: 11. The CDR3 consists of 15 residues. Germline V gene sequence: CDR1 SQVTM, CDR2 ANQGSEA. The CDR3, as DNA: TGCAGCGTTGTGCACAGGGGCGCGGGGGACTATGGCTACACCTTC. It codes for CSVVHRGAGDYGYTF.

This clonotype was counted many times. The chain carries TRBV12-3 or TRBV12-4 and TRBJ1-1; weak D call: TRBD1 (5 bases). Trimming removed 3 bases at V and 6 bases at J, with 8 bases between. The CDR3 is 12 residues long. The chain's CDR3 is CASSLQGSEAFF. The CDR3 nucleotides are TGTGCCAGCAGTTTGCAGGGATCTGAAGCTTTCTTT.

V gene TRBV7-9 combines with J gene TRBJ1-4; the D is unclear. Per the germline V gene, CDR1 is SEHNR and CDR2 is FQNEAQ (reference sequence). Trimming cost V 1 base and J 12 bases, with 9 bases left between them. The CDR3 runs to 12 residues. In nucleotides, the CDR3 is TGTGCCAGCAGCTTAGAAGGGCCCCAACTGTTTTTT. As protein: CASSLEGPQLFF.

This clonotype has at least ten counts. This chain uses TRBV2 with TRBJ2-7; D gene uncertain. There are 15 residues in the CDR3. The V and J ends lost 0 bases and 2 bases respectively, with 11 bases between them. Germline values: CDR1 SNHLY, CDR2 FYNNEI. CDR3 sequence: CASSEAAPETYEQYF. Written as DNA, the CDR3 is TGTGCCAGCAGTGAAGCGGCACCTGAGACCTACGAGCAGTACTTC.